One and the same sample provided the 28 T cell receptor beta chains below, sequenced in a study of T cell responses to AZD1222 COVID-19 vaccine. Produced via immunoSEQ multiplex PCR; TCRdb's table is partial and in-frame only. The sample has about 220,000 clones, 90% to 95% seen once; the top ten hold roughly 0.99%. This specimen consisted of peripheral blood, obtained on day 0 of MenACWY control vaccination. These receptors came from an adult in good health.

CDR3 coding DNA: TGTGCCACCAGTGATCTGGGACAGCCCCAGCATTTT. It specifies CATSDLGQPQHF. The J gene is TRBJ1-5, the V gene TRBV24-1, with D uncertain. The ends were cut back, 3 bases at V and 7 bases at J, with 6 bases in the middle. The CDR3 consists of 12 residues. CDR1 KGHDR and CDR2 SFDVKD come from the germline V gene.

CDR3 region: CASSIPHRASGANVLTF. CDR3 coding DNA: TGTGCCAGTAGTATCCCCCACAGGGCATCTGGGGCCAACGTCCTGACTTTC. The V call is TRBV19, the J call TRBJ2-6; D is possibly TRBD1 (6 bases). Germline-derived CDR1 and CDR2 are LNHDA and SQIVND (reference sequence). The CDR3 consists of 17 residues. V dropped 3 bases and J dropped 1 base, with 13 bases sitting between them. The variable domain in full, completed from reference TRBV19 and TRBJ2-6, reads DGGITQSPKYLFRKEGQNVTLSCEQNLNHDAMYWYRQDPGQGLRLIYYSQIVNDFQKGDIAEGYSVSREKKESFPLTVTSAQKNPTAFYLCASSIPHRASGANVLTFGAGSRLTVL.

The chain uses TRBV30 and TRBJ1-5; 7 nucleotides line up with TRBD1. The germline gives CDR1 GTSNPN, CDR2 SVGIG (reference sequence). This CDR3 region has 14 residues. The V gene end was trimmed by 1 base and the J gene end by 4 bases; junction bases not matched to a gene: 4. The CDR3 region is CAWSEQGSNQPQHF. The CDR3 DNA is TGTGCCTGGAGTGAACAGGGGTCGAATCAGCCCCAGCATTTT. The variable domain in full, completed from reference TRBV30 and TRBJ1-5, reads SQTIHQWPATLVQPVGSPLSLECTVEGTSNPNLYWYRQAAGRGLQLLFYSVGIGQISSEVPQNLSASRPQDRQFILSSKKLLLSDSGFYLCAWSEQGSNQPQHFGDGTRLSIL.

The chain employs TRBV5-5 and TRBJ2-1; 9 positions agree with TRBD1. J lost 10 bases, V lost 6 bases, and 14 bases had no gene match. Looked up from germline, CDR1 is SGHKS and CDR2 is YYEKEE (reference sequence). The CDR3 extends over 15 amino acids. CDR3 nucleotides: TGTGCCAGCACCTCGGGACAGGGAAAATCGGGGGAGCAGTTCTTC. It codes for CASTSGQGKSGEQFF.

The rearrangement links TRBV5-1 to TRBJ2-1; the match to TRBD1 covers 11 bases. This CDR3 contains 12 residues. Trimming at V came to 1 base and at J to 15 bases, leaving 3 bases not matched to a gene. The germline gives CDR1 SGHRS, CDR2 YFSETQ. CDR3 sequence: CASSLRDRGWFF. The CDR3 nucleotides read TGCGCCAGCAGCTTGCGGGACAGGGGGTGGTTCTTC.

V is TRBV10-3 and J is TRBJ2-3; 7 bases agree with TRBD1. J was trimmed by 0 bases and V by 2 bases; bases with no gene match: 2. CDR3 size: 15 residues. The germline V gene encodes CDR1 ENHRY and CDR2 SYGVKD. The CDR3 coding sequence is TGTGCCATCAGTGAGGGACAGGTGAGCACAGATACGCAGTATTTT. This encodes CAISEGQVSTDTQYF.

The rearrangement links TRBV30 to TRBJ1-1, with TRBD1 as a possible D gene (6 bases). V was cut by 3 bases and J by 0 bases, with 14 bases left in between. Germline-derived CDR1 and CDR2 are GTSNPN and SVGIG (reference sequence). There are 15 residues in the CDR3. CDR3 sequence (DNA): TGTGCCTGGAGGCCCCCGGGACACTTGAACACTGAAGCTTTCTTT. It yields the protein CAWRPPGHLNTEAFF.

Written as DNA, the CDR3 is TGTGCCAGCAGTGAAACCCACACAGGGGACGATGAAAAACTGTTTTTT. Translating it yields CASSETHTGDDEKLFF. The genes are TRBV6-1 and TRBJ1-4; 7 bases align to TRBD1. CDR3 length: 16 amino acids. J lost 6 bases, V lost 2 bases, and 9 bases had no gene match. The germline V gene has CDR1 MNHNS and CDR2 SASEGT.

V gene TRBV6-5 combines with J gene TRBJ1-5; D remains ambiguous. CDR1 is MNHEY, CDR2 SVGAGI, per germline. The CDR3 is 15 residues long. Trimming stripped 0 bases from V and 4 bases from J, with 10 bases between. CDR3 protein: CASSYSTGINQPQHF. CDR3 bases: TGTGCCAGCAGTTACTCGACCGGGATAAATCAGCCCCAGCATTTT.

The chain links TRBV7-9 to TRBJ2-7, with D unresolved. The V and J ends lost 0 bases and 5 bases respectively, with 14 bases between them. Germline V gene sequence: CDR1 SEHNR, CDR2 FQNEAQ (reference sequence). The CDR3 extends over 15 amino acids. CDR3 DNA sequence: TGTGCCAGCAGCTTAGCGCGGTTACAGAGCAACGAGCAGTACTTC. Translation gives CASSLARLQSNEQYF.

The chain is built from TRBV19 and TRBJ2-5, with D possibly being TRBD1 (6 bases). From germline, CDR1 is LNHDA and CDR2 SQIVND (reference sequence). V gave up 2 bases and J gave up 5 bases, with 12 bases separating them. This CDR3 is 14 amino acids long. The CDR3 DNA reads as TGTGCCAGTAGTATACAGGGGATGAAGGAGACCCAGTACTTC. It yields the protein CASSIQGMKETQYF.

This clone was observed a few times. This sample includes further DNA sequences coding for the same CDR3. J is TRBJ2-7 and V is TRBV4-1; TRBD2 might be the D (6 bases). CDR3 size: 15 residues. Germline CDR1 MGHRA, CDR2 YSYEKL. V shed 4 bases and J shed 3 bases, with 16 bases lying between them. CDR3 in amino acids: CASSPRLVGIYEQYF. CDR3 in DNA: TGCGCCAGCAGCCCGCGACTAGTCGGGATCTACGAGCAGTACTTC.

The V gene is TRBV3-1 (or the pseudogene TRBV3-2), the J gene TRBJ2-5, with a tentative D call TRBD1 (5 bases). CDR3 length: 13 residues. From germline, CDR1 is LGHDT and CDR2 YNNKEL (reference sequence). Trimming shortened V by 3 bases and J by 1 base, and 6 bases separated the two germline ends. As DNA, the CDR3 is TGTGCCAGCAGCCATAGGGGCCAAGAGACCCAGTACTTC. Its translation is CASSHRGQETQYF.

This chain joins TRBV7-9 and TRBJ1-1; 8 positions match TRBD1. Germline V CDR1 and CDR2: SEHNR, FQNEAQ (reference sequence). V lost 5 bases and J lost 0; bases outside the gene matches: 2. There are 14 residues in the CDR3. CDR3 DNA: TGTGCCAGCAGCCCGGGACAGGTGAACACTGAAGCTTTCTTT. Protein: CASSPGQVNTEAFF.

V and J are TRBV15 and TRBJ1-5; D is ambiguous. Trimming stripped 4 bases from V and 7 bases from J, with 8 bases between. Germline CDR1 and CDR2: LNHNV and YYDKDF (reference sequence). The CDR3 has 12 amino acids. Written as DNA, the CDR3 is TGTGCCACCAGCACCTATGGCCAGCCCCAGCATTTT. This codes for CATSTYGQPQHF.

The chain recombines TRBV7-9 with TRBJ1-2; D is possibly TRBD1 (5 bases). CDR3 length equals 14 residues. Germline V gene sequence: CDR1 SEHNR, CDR2 FQNEAQ (reference sequence). Trimming took off 5 bases at V and 2 bases at J, with 12 bases between the two ends. The CDR3 sequence: CASSPRVGNYGYTF. The CDR3 region has the DNA TGTGCCAGCAGCCCCAGGGTGGGAAACTATGGCTACACCTTC.

The gene calls are TRBV27 and TRBJ1-1; a weak D match, TRBD1 (6 bases). The germline gives CDR1 MNHEY, CDR2 SMNVEV (reference sequence). There are 12 residues in the CDR3. The V and J ends lost 3 bases and 4 bases respectively, with 6 bases between them. CDR3 in DNA: TGTGCCAGCAGTTTCAGGGGCACTGAAGCTTTCTTT. This gives the protein CASSFRGTEAFF.

The chain recombines TRBV18 with TRBJ2-6; D gene ambiguous. Looked up from germline, CDR1 is KGHSH and CDR2 is LQKENI. This CDR3 is 15 amino acids long. V lost 1 base to trimming and J lost 4 bases, with 8 bases between them. The CDR3 is CASSPQGLGANVLTF. In DNA form, the CDR3 reads TGTGCCAGCTCACCACAGGGCTTGGGGGCCAACGTCCTGACTTTC.

The chain employs TRBV18 and TRBJ1-6; weak D call: TRBD1 (5 bases). V was pared by 1 base and J by 8 bases, with 9 bases between. The CDR3 is 14 amino acids. CDR1 is KGHSH, CDR2 LQKENI, per germline. CDR3 amino acids: CASSPQGRDSPLHF. CDR3 nucleotides: TGTGCCAGCTCACCACAGGGGAGAGATTCACCCCTCCACTTT.

The V call is TRBV5-1, the J call TRBJ1-2; TRBD1 is a possible D gene (6 bases). Germline V CDR1 and CDR2: SGHRS, YFSETQ. The CDR3 spans 13 residues. V was pared by 4 bases and J by 8 bases, with 15 bases between. The CDR3 protein is CASSQQGAKGYTF. CDR3 DNA: TGCGCCAGCAGCCAACAGGGAGCGAAAGGCTACACCTTC.

The chain combines TRBV4-1 with TRBJ1-1; 8 positions agree with TRBD1. The trim removed 5 bases at V and 5 bases at J, leaving 7 bases unmatched. CDR1 MGHRA and CDR2 YSYEKL come from the germline V gene. The CDR3 totals 14 residues. The CDR3 nucleotides are TGCGCCAGCAGCAACACCAGGGGGCAGACTGAAGCTTTCTTT. Translating it yields CASSNTRGQTEAFF.

The chain links TRBV6-5 to TRBJ2-7, with a possible D match to TRBD2 (5 bases). V dropped 9 bases and J dropped 3 bases, with 21 bases sitting between them. Germline V CDR1 and CDR2: MNHEY, SVGAGI. The CDR3 totals 15 residues. For the CDR3, the DNA is TGTGCCAGTCGGCGGACGGACTCTCCTTTCTACGAGCAGTACTTC. Translating it yields CASRRTDSPFYEQYF.

The V gene is TRBV18, the J gene TRBJ1-4, with D tentatively TRBD1 (6 bases). From germline, CDR1 is KGHSH and CDR2 LQKENI. CDR3 length equals 15 residues. Trimming shortened V by 0 bases and J by 3 bases, and 8 bases separated the two germline ends. The CDR3 spells CASSPPGASNEKLFF. The CDR3 DNA reads TGTGCCAGCTCACCACCGGGGGCGTCTAATGAAAAACTGTTTTTT.

The chain combines TRBV5-6 with TRBJ1-1; no firm D call. Per the germline V gene, CDR1 is SGHDT and CDR2 is YYEEEE. The germline V and J ends were trimmed by 0 bases and 7 bases, with 7 bases remaining between them. The CDR3 is 12 residues long. The CDR3 DNA follows: TGTGCCAGCAGCTTGGGTCCGATTGAAGCTTTCTTT. Translation: CASSLGPIEAFF.

In nucleotides, the CDR3 is TGCGCCAGCAGCTTGGCACCAGGACAGGGATTCTATGGCTACACCTTC. This encodes CASSLAPGQGFYGYTF. This chain joins TRBV5-1 and TRBJ1-2, with 8 bases lining up with TRBD1. V gave up 0 bases and J gave up 4 bases; unmatched junction bases: 8. Per the germline V gene, CDR1 is SGHRS and CDR2 is YFSETQ. This CDR3 has 16 residues.

The V call is TRBV5-6, the J call TRBJ2-3; 9 positions match TRBD2. This CDR3 has 17 residues. Trimming removed 0 bases from V and 4 bases from J; junction bases left unmatched: 9. Looked up from germline, CDR1 is SGHDT and CDR2 is YYEEEE. The CDR3 nucleotides read TGTGCCAGCAGCTTGGACGTATCGGCGGGGGGGCCAGATACGCAGTATTTT. Its translation: CASSLDVSAGGPDTQYF.

This rearrangement joins TRBV14 to TRBJ2-1; 11 bases map to TRBD2. Trimming took 0 bases from V and 8 from J; bases not matched to a gene: 15. The CDR3 sequence is 19 residues long. CDR1 SGHDN and CDR2 FVKESK come from the germline V gene. In DNA form, the CDR3 reads TGTGCCAGCAGCCAAGATGTGGGGCTAGCGGGGGGATTCAGGTATGAGCAGTTCTTC. Amino acids: CASSQDVGLAGGFRYEQFF.

This rearrangement joins TRBV7-9 to TRBJ1-2; D not resolved. The ends were cut back, 5 bases at V and 1 base at J, with 11 bases in the middle. CDR1 and CDR2 from the germline V gene are SEHNR and FQNEAQ (reference sequence). The length of the CDR3 is 14 residues. The CDR3 here is CASSPSGVNYGYTF. The DNA for the CDR3 is TGTGCCAGCAGCCCTAGCGGGGTTAACTATGGCTACACCTTC.